This TCR beta chain was recovered during a study of CD8 T cells in Susac syndrome. Random hexamers were used to reverse transcribe an amount of about 0.5 to 1 ug RNA. TCRdb fed the immunoSEQ multiplex PCR reads into MiXCR, producing one record per CDR3 protein. The profile shows hundreds of thousands of distinct CDR3 sequences, 92% of them singletons. CDR3 length equals 17 residues. Germline trimming cut 3 bases from V and 2 bases from J; bases unmatched to any gene: 6. Germline CDR1 SGHVS, CDR2 FQNEAQ. Sequencing of TCR beta was undertaken in CD8+ and CD4+ T cells derived from blood. The receptor comes from a human donor with multiple sclerosis. The chain combines TRBV7-8 with TRBJ2-7; 14 nucleotides align to TRBD2. The sequencing sample was made of CD8+ T cells from PBMCs. The CDR3 sequence: CASSLGLAGVTTYEQYF. The CDR3 coding sequence is TGTGCCAGCAGCTTGGGACTAGCGGGAGTGACCACCTACGAGCAGTACTTC.